This TCR beta chain was sequenced in a study of T cell changes during pregnancy in multiple sclerosis. CDR3 length equals 14 residues. The germline V gene encodes CDR1 MNHEY and CDR2 SVGAGI. Trimming removed 2 bases at V and 4 bases at J, with 11 bases between. This table comes from immunoSEQ multiplex PCR, and its TCRdb copy is limited to in-frame clones, with some not included. The data show 50,000 to 70,000 clones, about 91% seen once. This TCR derives from a female donor with multiple sclerosis, enrolled in a pregnancy study. The source was peripheral blood, collected in the first trimester of pregnancy. This chain links TRBV6-5 with TRBJ1-1; D is unresolved. The CDR3 DNA sequence: TGTGCCAGCAGTTACGCGTCCCCCGCCACTGAAGCTTTCTTT. Encoded protein: CASSYASPATEAFF.